This is a list of T cell receptor beta chains from one sample in a study of brain T cells in children with intractable seizures. Sequencing was performed with immunoSEQ multiplex PCR; in TCRdb, only in-frame clones are kept and a portion is missing. This sample has 5,000 or so clones, with 90% to 95% found just once. The sequences come from resected brain tissue, collected at surgery. Receptors were obtained from a boy under two years old with focal cortical dysplasia and intractable seizures. Each CDR3 is given with its conserved first and last residue. Fields, in order: V gene, D gene, J gene, clone size, CDR3 DNA, CDR3 protein. D genes are given only for firm matches. The size entry is marked missing in some rows and otherwise reads once, few, many or a size class.

>TRBV19|-|TRBJ1-6|-
TGTGCCAGTAGTATCAGGACTGCCAATTCACCCCTCCACTTT
CASSIRTANSPLHF
>TRBV4-1|-|TRBJ2-7|-
TGCGCCAGCAGCCACGATCGACTCGAAGCCTACGAGCAGTACTTC
CASSHDRLEAYEQYF
>TRBV11-2|-|TRBJ1-3|-
TGTGCCAGCAGCTTAGACACAAGTGGAAACACCATATATTTT
CASSLDTSGNTIYF
>TRBV6-5|TRBD1|TRBJ2-5|-
TGTGCCAGCAGTTACTCAGGGACAGCAGAGACCCAGTACTTC
CASSYSGTAETQYF
>TRBV29-1|TRBD2|TRBJ2-7|-
TGCAGCGTCACCCCCACTAGCGGGAGGGCCGGTTACGAGCAGTACTTC
CSVTPTSGRAGYEQYF
>TRBV5-1|-|TRBJ1-4|-
TGCGCCAGCAGCTTGAGTGGGGAGTGGGAAAAACTGTTTTTT
CASSLSGEWEKLFF
>TRBV19|TRBD1|TRBJ1-1|-
TGTGCCAGTAGTATACAGGGGGCCACTGAAGCTTTCTTT
CASSIQGATEAFF
>TRBV5-1|TRBD2|TRBJ2-5|-
TGCGCCAGCAGCTTGCGGCGGGGGGTTCCAGAGACCCAGTACTTC
CASSLRRGVPETQYF
>TRBV5-1|-|TRBJ2-1|-
TGCGCCAGCAGCTTCGGGTTTGGCGTGAGTGTTATTGATGAGCAGTTCTTC
CASSFGFGVSVIDEQFF
>TRBV14|-|TRBJ2-1|-
TGTGCCAGCAGCATCGGACAGAGCTCCTACAATGAGCAGTTCTTC
CASSIGQSSYNEQFF
>TRBV11-2|-|TRBJ2-3|-
TGTGCCAGCAGCTTAGGGGCAGATACGCAGTATTTT
CASSLGADTQYF
>TRBV28|TRBD1|TRBJ1-3|few
TGTGCCACAAGAACCCCAGGGGGCTCTGGAAACACCATATATTTT
CATRTPGGSGNTIYF
>TRBV2|TRBD1|TRBJ1-2|-
TGTGCCAGCATTTCGGACAGGGACTATGGCTACACCTTC
CASISDRDYGYTF
>TRBV14|-|TRBJ1-2|-
TGTGCCAGCAGCCCGGCCGGAGGGGAGAACTATGGCTACACCTTC
CASSPAGGENYGYTF
>TRBV19|-|TRBJ2-3|-
TGTGCCAGTAGTATTACGGGGACAGATACGCAGTATTTT
CASSITGTDTQYF
>TRBV4-3|TRBD2|TRBJ2-2|-
TGCGCCAGCAGCCGAAAAGGGGCAGGGTTAGCGGGAGGGGGCACCGGGGAGCTGTTTTTT
CASSRKGAGLAGGGTGELFF
>TRBV6-5|-|TRBJ2-3|-
TGTGCCAGCATAACTACAAGGGCCGCCACAGATACGCAGTATTTT
CASITTRAATDTQYF
>TRBV19|TRBD1|TRBJ2-7|-
TGTGCCAGTAGTATTGGGGGACAGGGCTCCTACGAGCAGTACTTC
CASSIGGQGSYEQYF
>TRBV5-1|-|TRBJ1-5|few
TGCGCCAGCAGCTTGAGCAGTAACAGCAATCAGCCCCAGCATTTT
CASSLSSNSNQPQHF
>TRBV29-1|-|TRBJ2-1|-
TGCAGCGTTGAATTGGATAGGGTAATCAACAATGAGCAGTTCTTC
CSVELDRVINNEQFF
>TRBV19|-|TRBJ1-5|-
TGTGCCAGTAGTATGGGATACAATCAGCCCCAGCATTTT
CASSMGYNQPQHF
>TRBV28|-|TRBJ2-3|-
TGTGCCAGCAGTTTAGACAGTGCGATTGGCACAGATACGCAGTATTTT
CASSLDSAIGTDTQYF
>TRBV3-1/TRBV3-2|TRBD1|TRBJ1-2|-
TGTGCCAGCACCCTACAGGGGGCAAGCTATGGCTACACCTTC
CASTLQGASYGYTF
>TRBV2|TRBD1|TRBJ2-3|-
TGTGCCAGCCATGCGACAGGGGGCTTCGGCACAGATACGCAGTATTTT
CASHATGGFGTDTQYF
>TRBV19|-|TRBJ2-6|-
TGTGCCAGTAGTATCGGGTCTGGGGCCAACGTCCTGACTTTC
CASSIGSGANVLTF
>TRBV4-2|-|TRBJ1-5|-
TGTGCCAGCAGCCAAGAAGGCAGGGTAGGGAATCAGCCCCAGCATTTT
CASSQEGRVGNQPQHF
>TRBV4-1|-|TRBJ2-3|once
TGCGCCAGCAGCCGCTGGGGCTCAGGGGGGAGCACAGATACGCAGTATTTT
CASSRWGSGGSTDTQYF
>TRBV19|-|TRBJ1-3|-
TGTGCCAGTAGCATTTCTCACAGGGTCACTGGAAACACCATATATTTT
CASSISHRVTGNTIYF
>TRBV11-2|-|TRBJ2-3|-
TGTGCCAGCTCAAGACCAGGGGTTATCACAGATACGCAGTATTTT
CASSRPGVITDTQYF
>TRBV2|TRBD1|TRBJ1-2|-
TGTGCCAGCAGTCTGGGACAGGGGGCGCCCGGCTACACCTTC
CASSLGQGAPGYTF
>TRBV11-1|-|TRBJ2-7|once
TGTGCCAGCAGCTTAGCCGGGACGGACTCCTACGAGCAGTACTTC
CASSLAGTDSYEQYF
>TRBV7-8|-|TRBJ2-5|-
TGTGCCAGCAGCCCCCCGACAGTAGGGGAGACCCAGTACTTC
CASSPPTVGETQYF
>TRBV19|TRBD1|TRBJ1-6|-
TGTGCCAGTAGTCTTCACAGGGGTGGTAATTCACCCCTCCACTTT
CASSLHRGGNSPLHF
>TRBV10-3|TRBD1|TRBJ2-7|-
TGTGCCATCGGACAGGCCCCTGGCGAGCAGTACTTC
CAIGQAPGEQYF
>TRBV7-2|TRBD2|TRBJ2-2|-
TGTGCCACCGGTACGGGACTAGCGGGAGTTGTCGGGGAGCTGTTTTTT
CATGTGLAGVVGELFF
>TRBV19|TRBD1|TRBJ2-7|-
TGTGCCAGTACACCGGGACAGGGTTTCGAGCAGTACTTC
CASTPGQGFEQYF
>TRBV24-1|TRBD2|TRBJ2-7|-
TGTGCCACCAGTGACCTCCCTCTAGCGGGGGGCTCCTACGAGCAGTACTTC
CATSDLPLAGGSYEQYF
>TRBV11-2|TRBD2|TRBJ2-7|-
TGTGCCAGCAGCTTAGGGGTTAGCGGGTTCTACGAGCAGTACTTC
CASSLGVSGFYEQYF
>TRBV28|-|TRBJ2-6|-
TGTGCCAGCAGCCTAGAGGGCTCTCTCTCTGGGGCCAACGTCCTGACTTTC
CASSLEGSLSGANVLTF
>TRBV6-1|-|TRBJ2-6|-
TGTGCCAGCAGTGAAGGCCCTTCTGGGGCCAACGTCCTGACTTTC
CASSEGPSGANVLTF
>TRBV4-1|-|TRBJ1-5|-
TGCGCCAGCAGCCAAGATCGGGGCAGGGGCTCGGGGCAGCCCCAGCATTTT
CASSQDRGRGSGQPQHF
>TRBV5-5|TRBD1|TRBJ1-2|-
TGTGCCAGCAGCTTGAGACAGGGGCCTTATGGCTACACCTTC
CASSLRQGPYGYTF
>TRBV10-2|-|TRBJ1-3|-
TGCGCCAGCAGTCCACGGGACATCTTGACCTCTGGAAACACCATATATTTT
CASSPRDILTSGNTIYF
>TRBV7-3|-|TRBJ2-2|-
TGTGCCAGCAGCTCGTCTACCGGGGAGCTGTTTTTT
CASSSSTGELFF
>TRBV15|-|TRBJ1-4|-
TGTGCCACCAGCCCCATGAGGGGTTCCAATAACGGAAAACTGTTTTTT
CATSPMRGSNNGKLFF
>TRBV7-2|TRBD2|TRBJ2-3|-
TGTGCCAGCAGCTTACCGACTAGCGGGGCAGATACGCAGTATTTT
CASSLPTSGADTQYF
>TRBV14|-|TRBJ1-3|-
TGTGCCAGCAGCCAAGTCGTCACAGCAGGAAACACCATATATTTT
CASSQVVTAGNTIYF
>TRBV5-1|-|TRBJ2-5|-
TGCGCCAGCAGCTTGGCCCCTCCTGCCCAAGAGACCCAGTACTTC
CASSLAPPAQETQYF
>TRBV27|TRBD2|TRBJ2-7|-
TGTGCCAGCAGTTACAGCGGGACCCCGAACGAGCAGTACTTC
CASSYSGTPNEQYF
>TRBV7-3|TRBD1|TRBJ1-1|-
TGTGCCAGCAGCATATCGGACAGGAAGAACACTGAAGCTTTCTTT
CASSISDRKNTEAFF
>TRBV5-4|TRBD2|TRBJ2-2|few
TGTGCCAGCAGCAGACTAGCGGGAGACACCGGGGAGCTGTTTTTT
CASSRLAGDTGELFF
>TRBV21-1|-|TRBJ1-1|once
TGTGCCAGCAGCAGACCGGATGGCAGGGCTATCGAAAACACTGAAGCTTTCTTT
CASSRPDGRAIENTEAFF
>TRBV7-9|-|TRBJ2-7|-
TGTGCCAGCAGCGGCCCGGGCCCTTTTTGGAACTCCTACGAGCAGTACTTC
CASSGPGPFWNSYEQYF
>TRBV7-2|TRBD1|TRBJ2-1|once
TGTGCCAGCAGCCCGACCCCAGGACAGGGGGCGGACAATGAGCAGTTCTTC
CASSPTPGQGADNEQFF
>TRBV7-9|-|TRBJ2-3|-
TGTGCCAGCAGCTTAGATGTAGCGGAACCCCACACAGATACGCAGTATTTT
CASSLDVAEPHTDTQYF